This T cell receptor beta chain was sequenced for a study of Graves' ophthalmopathy and Graves' hyperthyroidism. V shed 8 bases and J 3 bases; nucleotides not matched to a gene: 5. The CDR3 runs 13 residues. Germline V gene lookup returns CDR1 ENHRY and CDR2 SYGVKD. Aged 18 to 65, hyperthyroidism patients had new diagnoses of under 2 months' duration. Clinical symptoms, serum thyroxine, TRAb, thyroid ultrasound and orbital computed tomography formed the basis of diagnosis. Whole-study results and caveats: In blood appeared most of the expanded thyroid clonotypes whose frequency exceeded 0.001.

This clonotype was counted ten times or more. The target antigen is unknown. CDR3 regions of TCR beta were amplified from RNA transcripts. HTBI-primed RT-PCR formed the first round, and a multiplex PCR formed the second. TCRdb passed the multiplex PCR reads through MiXCR, listing each CDR3 protein once. The sample comprises 400,000 to 450,000 distinct CDR3 sequences, roughly 21% of which are singletons, and roughly 3% rests with the top ten. The sequence was collected from a woman aged 18-29 years with stable Graves' hyperthyroidism. The specimen was peripheral blood. V and J are TRBV10-3 and TRBJ2-7, with 9 bases matching TRBD1. The chain's CDR3 is CAIGTGNIYEQYF. CDR3 coding DNA: TGTGCCATCGGGACAGGGAACATCTACGAGCAGTACTTC.